These 29 T cell receptor beta chains were sequenced from one sample in a study of T cells in localized non-small cell lung cancer. Assay used: immunoSEQ multiplex PCR; TCRdb lists only in-frame clones, some missing. The top ten hold 16% of the sample, which has about 5,100 clones, 35% to 55% seen once. The sample here was lung tumor tissue, taken before any cancer treatment. These receptor sequences come from a man aged 40 to 75 with stage I lung adenocarcinoma.

The chain joins TRBV6-4 to TRBJ2-7, with 7 nucleotides matching TRBD1. The germline V gene has CDR1 MRHNA and CDR2 SNTAGT. The CDR3 length is 11 residues. Trimming cost V 7 bases and J 7 bases; bases outside gene matches: 4. The CDR3 bases are TGTGCCAGCACCGACAGGGAGGAGCAGTACTTC. It encodes CASTDREEQYF.

This chain connects TRBV25-1 to TRBJ1-4, with 8 bases fitting TRBD1. The germline gives CDR1 MGHDK, CDR2 SYGVNS. V lost 4 bases to trimming and J lost 7 bases; unmatched junction nucleotides: 5. This CDR3 region has 14 residues. The CDR3 reads CASSVAGGIEKLFF. The CDR3 coding sequence is TGTGCCAGCAGTGTGGCAGGGGGCATTGAAAAACTGTTTTTT.

This clone was found a few times. The chain combines TRBV6-8 with TRBJ2-1; 8 bases map to TRBD2. The CDR3 extends over 18 amino acids. Looked up from germline, CDR1 is MNHGY and CDR2 is SAAAGT. The V gene end was trimmed by 1 base and the J gene end by 5 bases; junction bases not matched to a gene: 13. CDR3 nucleotide sequence: TGTGCCAGCAGTTACTTAGCCTCTAGCGGGTTTACCAACAATGAGCAGTTCTTC. Amino acids: CASSYLASSGFTNNEQFF.

The CDR3 spells CASSRTSGGDRLYNEQFF. The CDR3 nucleotides are TGTGCCAGTAGCCGGACTAGCGGGGGGGATCGTTTATACAATGAGCAGTTCTTC. J is TRBJ2-1 and V is TRBV19; 15 positions match TRBD2. The CDR3 is 18 amino acids. The germline V gene has CDR1 LNHDA and CDR2 SQIVND (reference sequence). The J segment lost 4 bases and the V segment lost 6 bases, leaving 10 bases of the junction unmatched.

The CDR3 reads CASRPPGTTDTQYF. DNA for the CDR3: TGTGCCAGCCGACCCCCGGGGACCACAGATACGCAGTATTTT. The chain combines TRBV28 with TRBJ2-3; the D gene could be TRBD1 or TRBD2 (5 bases each). The CDR3 runs to 14 residues. The germline V gene has CDR1 MDHEN and CDR2 SYDVKM. Deletions cut 8 bases from V and 2 bases from J, with 14 bases between. Complete variable domain (other parts from reference TRBV28 and TRBJ2-3): DVKVTQSSRYLVKRTGEKVFLECVQDMDHENMFWYRQDPGLGLRLIYFSYDVKMKEKGDIPEGYSVSREKKERFSLILESASTNQTSMYLCASRPPGTTDTQYFGPGTRLTVL.

This clone was observed a handful of times. The CDR3 spells CASSPVEGTDTQYF. CDR3 nucleotide sequence: TGTGCCAGCTCACCGGTAGAGGGGACAGATACGCAGTATTTT. The rearrangement joins TRBV18 to TRBJ2-3; D may be TRBD1 or TRBD2 (5 bases each). This CDR3 region has 14 residues. In germline, CDR1 is KGHSH, CDR2 LQKENI. With 3 bases removed from V and 3 bases from J, the gap between germline ends came to 10 bases.

V usage is TRBV23-1 and J usage is TRBJ2-5; no clear D. Being an ORF, TRBV23-1 has a function that is uncertain. Trimming left V 6 bases short and J 4 bases short, with 18 bases between. The CDR3 sequence is 15 residues long. The CDR3, as DNA: TGCGCCAGCAGCTTGCATGTTAGGGATGGAGAGACCCAGTACTTC. It yields the protein CASSLHVRDGETQYF.

The CDR3 is CASSHTVRGQRERHPPEQYF. CDR3 DNA sequence: TGTGCCAGCAGCCACACTGTCCGGGGACAGCGCGAGCGCCACCCACCAGAGCAGTACTTC. The chain combines TRBV6-8 with TRBJ2-7, with 7 nucleotides matching TRBD1. Germline V CDR1 and CDR2: MNHGY, SAAAGT. CDR3 length: 20 amino acids. V lost 6 bases, J lost 7 bases, and 30 bases stayed unmatched.

CDR3 sequence reads: CASTTGRLQETQYF. The DNA of the CDR3 is TGCGCCAGCACAACGGGACGCCTCCAAGAGACCCAGTACTTC. J is TRBJ2-5 and V is TRBV5-1; D might be TRBD1 or TRBD2, each matching 5 bases. This CDR3 comprises 14 residues. V was pared by 6 bases and J by 1 base, with 13 bases between. From germline, CDR1 is SGHRS and CDR2 YFSETQ.

This rearrangement joins TRBV23-1 to TRBJ1-3; perhaps TRBD1 as D (5 bases). TRBV23-1 is filed as an ORF, its function uncertain. CDR3 length equals 16 residues. Trimming stripped 6 bases from V and 2 bases from J, with 17 bases between. The CDR3 is CASSQDLGGPGNTIYF. CDR3 bases: TGCGCCAGCAGCCAAGACTTGGGGGGACCTGGAAACACCATATATTTT.

The V and J genes are TRBV19 and TRBJ2-7, with D tentatively TRBD2 (6 bases). From germline, CDR1 is LNHDA and CDR2 SQIVND (reference sequence). With 3 bases removed from V and 3 bases from J, the gap between germline ends came to 15 bases. The CDR3 consists of 15 residues. The chain's CDR3 is CASSIMAGPYYEQYF. DNA of the CDR3: TGTGCCAGTAGTATTATGGCGGGACCCTACTACGAGCAGTACTTC. Complete variable domain (other parts from reference TRBV19 and TRBJ2-7): DGGITQSPKYLFRKEGQNVTLSCEQNLNHDAMYWYRQDPGQGLRLIYYSQIVNDFQKGDIAEGYSVSREKKESFPLTVTSAQKNPTAFYLCASSIMAGPYYEQYFGPGTRLTVT.

The chain uses TRBV9 and TRBJ2-1, with D uncertain. The ends were cut back, 5 bases at V and 0 bases at J, with 6 bases in the middle. This CDR3 has 13 amino acids. Germline CDR1 is SGDLS and CDR2 is YYNGEE. CDR3 in DNA: TGTGCCAGCAGTGCTCTCTCCTACAATGAGCAGTTCTTC. It translates to CASSALSYNEQFF.

The chain employs TRBV14 and TRBJ1-1; D unclear. The V gene's germline CDR1 is SGHDN and CDR2 FVKESK. This CDR3 has 14 residues. V was clipped by 4 bases and J by 0 bases, with 9 bases between them. CDR3 loop: CASSRAGMNTEAFF. In DNA form, the CDR3 reads TGTGCCAGCAGCCGTGCGGGAATGAACACTGAAGCTTTCTTT.

This clone is medium-sized in the sample. This rearrangement joins TRBV6-8 to TRBJ2-5, with D perhaps TRBD1 or TRBD2 (6 bases each). From germline, CDR1 is MNHGY and CDR2 SAAAGT. The CDR3 is 15 amino acids. The V end lost 6 bases, the J end lost 4 bases, and 18 bases lay between the germline ends. CDR3 protein: CASSDEGGSTETQYF. Here the CDR3 DNA reads TGTGCCAGCAGCGACGAGGGGGGCTCTACAGAGACCCAGTACTTC.

This chain joins TRBV14 and TRBJ2-3; D call uncertain. Trimming removed 2 bases from V and 5 bases from J, with 8 bases in between. CDR1 SGHDN and CDR2 FVKESK come from the germline V gene. CDR3 length: 13 residues. The CDR3 region has the DNA TGTGCCAGCAGCCAACAGGTCGGAGATACGCAGTATTTT. This encodes CASSQQVGDTQYF.

The chain employs TRBV28 and TRBJ2-7; 10 bases line up with TRBD1. The CDR3 consists of 17 residues. V lost 5 bases and J lost 5; bases outside the gene matches: 15. Germline V gene lookup returns CDR1 MDHEN and CDR2 SYDVKM. Here the CDR3 DNA reads TGTGCCAGCAGTAAAGGACTCCGGGACAGGGGCTTCGACGAGCAGTACTTC. Translated, it gives CASSKGLRDRGFDEQYF. Full variable domain (missing parts from reference TRBV28 and TRBJ2-7): DVKVTQSSRYLVKRTGEKVFLECVQDMDHENMFWYRQDPGLGLRLIYFSYDVKMKEKGDIPEGYSVSREKKERFSLILESASTNQTSMYLCASSKGLRDRGFDEQYFGPGTRLTVT.

The genes are TRBV6-8 and TRBJ1-1; 8 bases match TRBD1. Per germline, CDR1 MNHGY and CDR2 SAAAGT. The CDR3 covers 20 residues. The V gene end was trimmed by 0 bases and the J gene end by 3 bases; junction bases not matched to a gene: 18. CDR3 in amino acids: CASSYSLRVRQGWADTEAFF. The CDR3, as DNA: TGTGCCAGCAGTTACTCTCTCCGGGTGAGACAGGGGTGGGCGGACACTGAAGCTTTCTTT.

The rearrangement uses TRBV11-3 and TRBJ1-4; no clear D. V gave up 5 bases and J gave up 8 bases, with 18 bases separating them. Germline CDR1 SGHNT, CDR2 YENEEA. The CDR3 has 15 amino acids. The CDR3 DNA reads as TGTGCCAGCAGCGCCGCTTTGGGTGGAGGAGAAAAACTGTTTTTT. It is translated as CASSAALGGGEKLFF. The complete variable domain, with remaining parts taken from reference TRBV11-3 and TRBJ1-4, reads EAGVVQSPRYKIIEKKQPVAFWCNPISGHNTLYWYLQNLGQGPELLIRYENEEAVDDSQLPKDRFSAERLKGVDSTLKIQPAELGDSAVYLCASSAALGGGEKLFFGSGTQLSVL.

The genes are TRBV28 and TRBJ1-2, with D unresolved. CDR1 is MDHEN, CDR2 SYDVKM, per germline. The CDR3 length is 13 residues. Trimming pared 7 bases from V and 8 bases from J, leaving 17 bases between. The CDR3 nucleotides read TGTGCCAGCACACCTGGAGGGCTGCGCGGCTACACCTTC. Residues: CASTPGGLRGYTF.

This clone was recorded a few times. This chain uses TRBV2 with TRBJ2-7; 7 bases fit TRBD1. Germline loops: CDR1 SNHLY, CDR2 FYNNEI. V shed 5 bases and J 4 bases; nucleotides not matched to a gene: 11. The CDR3 has 15 residues. The CDR3 nucleotides are TGTGCCAGCAGTATCATCCCGGGACAGACTTACGAGCAGTACTTC. Translation: CASSIIPGQTYEQYF.

This clone has just a few counts. The chain uses TRBV9 and TRBJ1-1, with D unclear. Trimming stripped 5 bases from V and 0 bases from J, with 8 bases between. This CDR3 is built from 13 residues. Germline lookup yields CDR1 SGDLS and CDR2 YYNGEE. CDR3 in amino acids: CASSSLMNTEAFF. CDR3 nucleotide sequence: TGTGCCAGCAGTAGTCTTATGAACACTGAAGCTTTCTTT. Together with reference TRBV9 and TRBJ1-1, the CDR3 gives the full variable domain: DSGVTQTPKHLITATGQRVTLRCSPRSGDLSVYWYQQSLDQGLQFLIQYYNGEERAKGNILERFSAQQFPDLHSELNLSSLELGDSALYFCASSSLMNTEAFFGQGTRLTVV.

This chain connects TRBV12-5 to TRBJ2-1, with TRBD2 matching 7 bases. Germline assignment: CDR1 LGHNT and CDR2 FRNRAP. This CDR3 region has 16 residues. V shed 5 bases, J shed 4 bases, and the junction held 11 bases outside the gene matches. DNA of the CDR3: TGTGCTAGTGGTCCACCCGGGACTATCCTATACAATGAGCAGTTCTTC. It encodes CASGPPGTILYNEQFF.

The rearrangement uses TRBV2 and TRBJ2-5; tentatively, D is TRBD2 (5 bases). The CDR3 loop spans 12 amino acids. CDR1 SNHLY and CDR2 FYNNEI come from the germline V gene. The V end was cut by 6 bases, the J end by 7 bases, with 12 bases between. Written as DNA, the CDR3 is TGTGCCAGCAGGCTAGCCTTAGCGACCCAGTACTTC. Translation: CASRLALATQYF.

V usage is TRBV6-8 and J usage is TRBJ2-1, with D unclear. The V end lost 0 bases, the J end lost 10 bases, and 7 bases lay between the germline ends. The CDR3 is made up of 12 amino acids. CDR1 MNHGY and CDR2 SAAAGT come from the germline V gene. The DNA for the CDR3 is TGTGCCAGCAGTTACTCCTCCCGGGAGCAGTTCTTC. It encodes CASSYSSREQFF.

The chain couples TRBV19 to TRBJ2-5; the match to TRBD1 covers 9 bases. V lost 7 bases, J lost 7 bases, and 7 bases stayed unmatched. Germline CDR1 LNHDA, CDR2 SQIVND (reference sequence). The CDR3 has 13 residues. Here the CDR3 DNA reads TGTGCCAGTAAGACAGGGGGATCGGGGACCCAGTACTTC. This translates into CASKTGGSGTQYF.

The J gene is TRBJ2-5, the V gene TRBV7-6, with D possibly TRBD2 on 6 matching bases. The CDR3 length is 14 residues. Trimming removed 6 bases from V and 1 base from J, with 12 bases in between. The germline V gene has CDR1 SGHVS and CDR2 FNYEAQ. The CDR3 DNA sequence: TGTGCCAGCAGGGGGATGGGGGGCCAAGAGACCCAGTACTTC. Its translation is CASRGMGGQETQYF. Full variable domain (rest looked up from reference TRBV7-6 and TRBJ2-5): GAGVSQSPRYKVTKRGQDVALRCDPISGHVSLYWYRQALGQGPEFLTYFNYEAQQDKSGLPNDRFSAERPEGSISTLTIQRTEQRDSAMYRCASRGMGGQETQYFGPGTRLLVL.

This chain joins TRBV11-3 and TRBJ1-3, with a tentative D call TRBD1 (5 bases). This CDR3 region has 14 residues. Per germline, CDR1 SGHNT and CDR2 YENEEA. Deletions cut 3 bases from V and 2 bases from J, with 8 bases between. The CDR3 sequence: CASSFPRAGNTIYF. In DNA, the CDR3 is TGTGCCAGCAGCTTTCCCAGGGCTGGAAACACCATATATTTT. Together with reference TRBV11-3 and TRBJ1-3, the CDR3 gives the full variable domain: EAGVVQSPRYKIIEKKQPVAFWCNPISGHNTLYWYLQNLGQGPELLIRYENEEAVDDSQLPKDRFSAERLKGVDSTLKIQPAELGDSAVYLCASSFPRAGNTIYFGEGSWLTVV.

This clone was observed a handful of times. CDR3 protein: CASSYSIYQPQHF. The CDR3 DNA reads TGTGCCAGCAGTTACTCAATCTATCAGCCCCAGCATTTT. The chain uses TRBV6-8 and TRBJ1-5; D not certain. V was pared by 0 bases and J by 5 bases, with 5 bases between. Germline lookup yields CDR1 MNHGY and CDR2 SAAAGT. This CDR3 has 13 residues.

By proportion, this clone is medium-sized (0.01 to 0.1%). This sequence joins TRBV11-3 and TRBJ1-6; D gene uncertain. The CDR3 contains 15 residues. V lost 8 bases, J lost 10 bases, and 21 bases lay in between. Germline lookup yields CDR1 SGHNT and CDR2 YENEEA. In DNA form, the CDR3 reads TGTGCCAGCGGATTGGACGGGAAGAGAAACTCACCCCTCCACTTT. It translates to CASGLDGKRNSPLHF.